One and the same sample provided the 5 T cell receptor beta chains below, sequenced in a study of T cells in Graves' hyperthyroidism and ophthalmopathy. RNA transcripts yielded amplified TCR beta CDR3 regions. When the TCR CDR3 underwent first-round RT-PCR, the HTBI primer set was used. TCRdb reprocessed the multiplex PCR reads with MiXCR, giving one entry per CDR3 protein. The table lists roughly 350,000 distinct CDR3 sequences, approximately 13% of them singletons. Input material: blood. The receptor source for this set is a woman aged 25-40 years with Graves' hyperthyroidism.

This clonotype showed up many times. CDR3 sequence: CASRVNSNYGYTF. CDR3 sequence (DNA): TGTGCCAGCAGGGTTAATTCCAACTATGGCTACACCTTC. V usage is TRBV28 and J usage is TRBJ1-2; D gene uncertain. Germline V CDR1 and CDR2: MDHEN, SYDVKM. CDR3 size: 13 residues. V lost 6 bases to trimming and J lost 2 bases, with 10 bases between them.

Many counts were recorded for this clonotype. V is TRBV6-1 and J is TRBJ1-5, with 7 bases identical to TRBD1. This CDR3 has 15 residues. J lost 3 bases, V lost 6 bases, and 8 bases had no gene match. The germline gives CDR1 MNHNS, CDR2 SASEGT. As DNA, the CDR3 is TGTGCCAGCAGAGCCGGGACAGTATTCAATCAGCCCCAGCATTTT. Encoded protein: CASRAGTVFNQPQHF.

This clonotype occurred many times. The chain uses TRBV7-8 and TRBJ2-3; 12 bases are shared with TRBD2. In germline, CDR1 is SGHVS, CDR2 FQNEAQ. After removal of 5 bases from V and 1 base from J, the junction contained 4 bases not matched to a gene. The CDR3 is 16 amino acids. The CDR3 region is CASSLRLAGGTDTQYF. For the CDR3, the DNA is TGTGCCAGCAGCCTACGACTAGCGGGAGGCACAGATACGCAGTATTTT.

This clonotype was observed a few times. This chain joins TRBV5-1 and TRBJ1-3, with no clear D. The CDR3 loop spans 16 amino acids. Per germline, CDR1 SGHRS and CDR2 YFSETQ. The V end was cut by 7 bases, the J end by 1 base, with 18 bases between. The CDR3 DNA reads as TGCGCCAGCGGCCTTGACATGCAAAGGTCTGGAAACACCATATATTTT. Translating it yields CASGLDMQRSGNTIYF.

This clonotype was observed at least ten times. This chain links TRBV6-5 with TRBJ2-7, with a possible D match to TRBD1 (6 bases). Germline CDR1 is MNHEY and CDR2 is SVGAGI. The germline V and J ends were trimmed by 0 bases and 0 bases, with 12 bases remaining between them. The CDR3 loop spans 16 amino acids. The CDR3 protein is CASSYSIRDNSYEQYF. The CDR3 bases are TGTGCCAGCAGTTACTCGATCCGGGACAACTCCTACGAGCAGTACTTC.